This T cell receptor beta chain is from a study of T cell responses to AZD1222 COVID-19 vaccine. Data came from immunoSEQ multiplex PCR; TCRdb stores just in-frame clones and leaves some out. Seen here are 75,000 to 100,000 clones, roughly 90% observed once, and the top ten hold less than 2.5%. The V gene lost 5 bases and the J gene lost 6 bases, with 14 bases spanning the gap. Germline-derived CDR1 and CDR2 are GTSNPN and SVGIG (reference sequence). This CDR3 has 13 amino acids. This clonotype originated in an adult in good health. The material was peripheral blood, obtained on day 0 of AZD1222 vaccination. The rearrangement links TRBV30 to TRBJ2-1; D possibly corresponds to TRBD1 (5 bases). CDR3 loop: CAWERQLANEQFF. The CDR3, as DNA: TGTGCCTGGGAAAGACAGCTTGCCAATGAGCAGTTCTTC.